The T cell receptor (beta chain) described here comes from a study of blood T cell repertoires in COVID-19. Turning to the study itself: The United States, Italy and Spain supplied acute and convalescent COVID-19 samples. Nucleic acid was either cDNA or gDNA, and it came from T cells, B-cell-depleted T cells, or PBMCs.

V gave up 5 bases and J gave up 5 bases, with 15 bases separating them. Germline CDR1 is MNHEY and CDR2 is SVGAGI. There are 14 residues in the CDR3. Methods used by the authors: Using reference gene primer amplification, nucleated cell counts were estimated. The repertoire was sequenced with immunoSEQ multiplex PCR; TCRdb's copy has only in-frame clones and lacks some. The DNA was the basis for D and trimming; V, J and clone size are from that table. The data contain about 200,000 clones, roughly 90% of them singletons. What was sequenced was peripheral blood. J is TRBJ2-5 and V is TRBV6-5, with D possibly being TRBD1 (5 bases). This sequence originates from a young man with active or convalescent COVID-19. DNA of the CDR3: TGTGCCAGCAGTCGACAGTCCGTCTATGAGACCCAGTACTTC. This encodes CASSRQSVYETQYF.